One sample yielded the 4 T cell receptor beta chains listed below, sequenced in a study of blood T cell repertoires in COVID-19. TCRdb keeps only in-frame clones here, not all; method: immunoSEQ multiplex PCR. Of about 120,000 clones in the sample, 75% to 90% were seen once. Sequencing used peripheral blood. The receptors shown here come from a man in his forties with acute or convalescent COVID-19.

The chain links TRBV7-9 to TRBJ2-7; 8 bases are shared with TRBD1. J was trimmed by 6 bases and V by 5 bases; bases with no gene match: 3. Germline V gives CDR1 SEHNR, CDR2 FQNEAQ (reference sequence). The CDR3 runs to 12 residues. The CDR3: CASSTTGGEQYF. CDR3 bases: TGTGCCAGCAGCACAACAGGGGGCGAGCAGTACTTC.

The chain links TRBV12-5 to TRBJ2-7; possible D gene TRBD1, 5 bases. CDR1 is LGHNT and CDR2 is FRNRAP in the germline V gene. Trimming pared 2 bases from V and 2 bases from J, leaving 13 bases between. CDR3 length: 15 amino acids. The CDR3 DNA reads TGTGCTAGTGGTTTGTACACAGGTCGCACCTACGAGCAGTACTTC. Translating it yields CASGLYTGRTYEQYF.

This clone showed up just once. The chain has TRBV10-3 and TRBJ1-1; no clear D gene. The CDR3 contains 14 residues. Per germline, CDR1 ENHRY and CDR2 SYGVKD. V was clipped by 3 bases and J by 1 base, with 9 bases between them. The CDR3: CAISDYRQNTEAFF. In DNA, the CDR3 is TGTGCCATCAGTGATTACAGACAGAACACTGAAGCTTTCTTT.

The chain joins TRBV2 to TRBJ2-1; a weak D match, TRBD1 (6 bases). CDR3 length equals 14 residues. Germline V gene sequence: CDR1 SNHLY, CDR2 FYNNEI. V gave up 5 bases and J gave up 2 bases, with 10 bases separating them. CDR3 nucleotide sequence: TGTGCCAGCAGTAAAACAGGGACCTACAATGAGCAGTTCTTC. Translation: CASSKTGTYNEQFF.